These T cell receptor beta chains were read from a single sample in a study of OX40 agonist ivuxolimab in advanced cancers. Sequenced by immunoSEQ multiplex PCR; TCRdb stores in-frame clones only, minus some. The sample carries over 20,000 clones, roughly 77% recorded once. The sequencing used CD4+ or CD8+ T cells sorted from blood, collected in a trial of the OX40 agonist ivuxolimab. The source of these receptors is an adult with an advanced solid tumor such as melanoma, head and neck, liver or kidney cancer. The CDR3 runs from the conserved cysteine through the conserved F or W. The D gene is left open where the match is weak. A clone size is listed for some rows: how often the clone was seen (once, few, many), or a class if it is expanded.

size: NA
V: TRBV27
D: NA
J: TRBJ2-1
DNA: TGTGCCAGCAGTTTATCTGGGGGGCTGGGTCGCAATGAGCAGTTCTTC
CDR3: CASSLSGGLGRNEQFF

size: NA
V: TRBV7-9
D: TRBD1
J: TRBJ2-7
DNA: TGTGCCAGCAGCCCCGGCACAGGGGGCTACGAGCAGTACTTC
CDR3: CASSPGTGGYEQYF

size: NA
V: TRBV28
D: NA
J: TRBJ2-7
DNA: TGTGCCAGCAGGGAGGGTCGGGAGCAGTACTTC
CDR3: CASREGREQYF

size: NA
V: TRBV15
D: TRBD1
J: TRBJ1-5
DNA: TGTGCCACCAGCAGAGATCATGGACAGGGGAACTATCAGCCCCAGCATTTT
CDR3: CATSRDHGQGNYQPQHF

size: NA
V: TRBV7-6
D: TRBD2
J: TRBJ2-3
DNA: TGTGCCAGCAGCCCAAGCGGGAGGCGCACAGATACGCAGTATTTT
CDR3: CASSPSGRRTDTQYF

size: once
V: TRBV20-1
D: NA
J: TRBJ2-7
DNA: TGCAGTGACTGTTGGGGCTACGAGCAGTACTTC
CDR3: CSDCWGYEQYF

size: NA
V: TRBV11-2
D: NA
J: TRBJ1-6
DNA: TGTGCCAGCAGCTCCCAAGGACGGCCCAGCCATGGTTCACCCCTCCACTTT
CDR3: CASSSQGRPSHGSPLHF

size: few
V: TRBV2
D: NA
J: TRBJ2-3
DNA: TGTGCCAGCAGTTACGACCTGACCGGGACACAAATCTCTAGCACAGATACGCAGTATTTT
CDR3: CASSYDLTGTQISSTDTQYF

size: NA
V: TRBV7-6
D: NA
J: TRBJ1-1
DNA: TGTGCCAGCAGCTTAGTAACGGGGGAGAACACTGAAGCTTTCTTT
CDR3: CASSLVTGENTEAFF

size: NA
V: TRBV19
D: NA
J: TRBJ2-5
DNA: TGTGCCAGTAGTACCCATCACGCAGAGACCCAGTACTTC
CDR3: CASSTHHAETQYF

size: NA
V: TRBV9
D: NA
J: TRBJ2-2
DNA: TGTGCCAGCAGCGTAGACGGGAGTGCCGGGGAGCTGTTTTTT
CDR3: CASSVDGSAGELFF

size: once
V: TRBV19
D: NA
J: TRBJ2-6
DNA: TGTGCCAGTAGTATAACAACAGGCCCCTCTGGGGCCAACGTCCTGACTTTC
CDR3: CASSITTGPSGANVLTF

size: NA
V: TRBV5-4
D: NA
J: TRBJ2-3
DNA: TGTGCCAGCAGCTTAAACCCTCGGGATACGCAGTATTTT
CDR3: CASSLNPRDTQYF

size: NA
V: TRBV6-6
D: NA
J: TRBJ2-1
DNA: TGTGCCAGCAGCGCTAACTCAAATGAGCAGTTCTTC
CDR3: CASSANSNEQFF

size: few
V: TRBV5-1
D: NA
J: TRBJ2-2
DNA: TGCGCCAGCAGCTTGGGTAGCCCCGGGGAGCTGTTTTTT
CDR3: CASSLGSPGELFF

size: NA
V: TRBV2
D: NA
J: TRBJ2-1
DNA: TGTGCCAGCAGGACGGGCGATGTGACTGGACAAAGCTCCTACAATGAGCAGTTCTTC
CDR3: CASRTGDVTGQSSYNEQFF

size: NA
V: TRBV6-5
D: NA
J: TRBJ1-2
DNA: TGTGCCAGCAGTTCGACAGTTATCTTCTGGGACTATGGCTACACCTTC
CDR3: CASSSTVIFWDYGYTF

size: NA
V: TRBV28
D: NA
J: TRBJ2-3
DNA: TGTGCCAGCAGTTTGCCAGGGACCACAGATACGCAGTATTTT
CDR3: CASSLPGTTDTQYF

size: few
V: TRBV4-1
D: TRBD1
J: TRBJ1-2
DNA: TGCGCCAGCAGCCAAGTCGCGGACAGGGCGGATGGCTACACCTTC
CDR3: CASSQVADRADGYTF

size: few
V: TRBV7-6
D: TRBD2
J: TRBJ2-5
DNA: TGTGCCAGCAGTTCCTCAGGACTAGCGAGCGTCCAGTACTTC
CDR3: CASSSSGLASVQYF

size: NA
V: TRBV18
D: NA
J: TRBJ1-4
DNA: TGTGCCAGCTCACCGACAACAACTAATGAAAAACTGTTTTTT
CDR3: CASSPTTTNEKLFF

size: once
V: TRBV28
D: NA
J: TRBJ2-4
DNA: TGTGCCAGCCAGGGGTGGATGGCCAAAAACATTCAGTACTTC
CDR3: CASQGWMAKNIQYF

size: NA
V: TRBV5-6
D: TRBD1
J: TRBJ2-7
DNA: TGTGCCAGCAGCAGCCGGACAGGGGAGTCCTACGAGCAGTACTTC
CDR3: CASSSRTGESYEQYF

size: NA
V: TRBV5-1
D: TRBD2
J: TRBJ2-3
DNA: TGCGCCAGCAGCTACGCTAGCGGGAGGGATTTCGCAGATACGCAGTATTTT
CDR3: CASSYASGRDFADTQYF

size: once
V: TRBV19
D: TRBD1
J: TRBJ2-7
DNA: TGTGCCAGTAGTGCCGGGACAGGACCCCGATGGGAGCAGTACTTC
CDR3: CASSAGTGPRWEQYF

size: NA
V: TRBV6-8
D: NA
J: TRBJ1-2
DNA: TGTGCCAGCAGTATACGAAAGACCTATGGCTACACCTTC
CDR3: CASSIRKTYGYTF

size: NA
V: TRBV4-1
D: TRBD1
J: TRBJ2-7
DNA: TGCGCCAGCAGCCCAGGCCCGGACAGGGGCTACGAGCAGTACTTC
CDR3: CASSPGPDRGYEQYF

size: NA
V: TRBV7-6
D: TRBD2
J: TRBJ2-3
DNA: TGTGCCAGCAGCCACAAGGTCTGGGCGGGGGGCACAGATACGCAGTATTTT
CDR3: CASSHKVWAGGTDTQYF

size: once
V: TRBV6-4
D: TRBD1
J: TRBJ2-7
DNA: TGTGCCACCAGCCCCGGGACAGGGGGCTTCGAGCAGTACTTC
CDR3: CATSPGTGGFEQYF

size: NA
V: TRBV5-8
D: NA
J: TRBJ2-7
DNA: TGTGCCAGCGGGGCTCAGGTCTTCGCCTACGAGCAGTACTTC
CDR3: CASGAQVFAYEQYF

size: NA
V: TRBV11-2
D: NA
J: TRBJ1-1
DNA: TGTGCCAGCAGCCAACCGACCAGGGATTCTGAAGCTTTCTTT
CDR3: CASSQPTRDSEAFF

size: NA
V: TRBV15
D: NA
J: TRBJ2-7
DNA: TGTGCCACCAGCACCCACAGGGACCCCTACGAGCAGTACTTC
CDR3: CATSTHRDPYEQYF

size: NA
V: TRBV2
D: TRBD1
J: TRBJ2-1
DNA: TGTGCCAGCAGGGAAGAGACAGGGATCTTCAATGAGCAGTTCTTC
CDR3: CASREETGIFNEQFF

size: NA
V: TRBV5-4
D: TRBD2
J: TRBJ2-3
DNA: TGTGCCAGCAGCGCGGGGGGGGACACAGATACGCAGTATTTT
CDR3: CASSAGGDTDTQYF

size: NA
V: TRBV7-9
D: NA
J: TRBJ2-7
DNA: TGTGCCAGCAGCTTAGTCTCCTACGAGCAGTACTTC
CDR3: CASSLVSYEQYF

size: NA
V: TRBV2
D: NA
J: TRBJ1-1
DNA: TGTGCCAGCAGTGCTGTGGAGAGCACTGAAGCTTTCTTT
CDR3: CASSAVESTEAFF

size: once
V: TRBV28
D: NA
J: TRBJ2-5
DNA: TGTGCCAGCAGCCCCGGGATGAGGACGCAAGAGACCCAGTACTTC
CDR3: CASSPGMRTQETQYF

size: NA
V: TRBV6-5
D: TRBD1
J: TRBJ2-7
DNA: TGTGCCAGCAGTAAGGGACAGGGGCGCGAGCAGTACTTC
CDR3: CASSKGQGREQYF

size: NA
V: TRBV2
D: TRBD1
J: TRBJ2-1
DNA: TGTGCCAGCAGTGCCTGGATCGGGACAGGGGAGAATGAGCAGTTCTTC
CDR3: CASSAWIGTGENEQFF

size: NA
V: TRBV5-1
D: NA
J: TRBJ1-2
DNA: TGCGCCAGCAGCTTGGGACAGGCCAGCTATGGCTACACCTTC
CDR3: CASSLGQASYGYTF

size: NA
V: TRBV21-1
D: NA
J: TRBJ1-2
DNA: TGTGCCAGCATCTTCCTACTCAAGCGGGGTGAGGTCCATGGCTACACCTTC
CDR3: CASIFLLKRGEVHGYTF

size: NA
V: TRBV27
D: NA
J: TRBJ2-4
DNA: TGTGCCAGCAGTTCCTCGGGGCCTCAGGGGGGAAACATTCAGTACTTC
CDR3: CASSSSGPQGGNIQYF

size: NA
V: TRBV10-1
D: NA
J: TRBJ1-4
DNA: TGCGCCAGCACCCTGTGTGAGCTACGGGGGGGGAATGAAAAACTGTTTTTT
CDR3: CASTLCELRGGNEKLFF

size: NA
V: TRBV5-4
D: NA
J: TRBJ2-5
DNA: TGTGCCAGCAGCTGGAGGGGACAAGAGACCCAGTACTTC
CDR3: CASSWRGQETQYF

size: NA
V: TRBV7-9
D: TRBD1
J: TRBJ1-2
DNA: TGTGCCAGCAGCTTAACTCAGGGGGATCGTGGCTACACCTTC
CDR3: CASSLTQGDRGYTF